The clone carrying this TCR beta chain was found a few times. Its target is unknown. Subsequent to a culture period of about nine days, CD4+ T cells were isolated. Half of the medium was exchanged for IL-2 medium on both days 3 and 7. Produced via immunoSEQ multiplex PCR; TCRdb's table is partial and in-frame only. The top ten clones hold roughly 8.6% of a sample with tens of thousands of clones, around 70% of them seen once. The data derive from a study of vaccination effects on CD4 cells after COVID-19. The CDR3 is made up of 19 amino acids. Germline V gene sequence: CDR1 WSHSY, CDR2 SAAADI. V trimming: 6 bases; J trimming: 0 bases; junction bases outside the gene matches: 13.

This TCR was recovered from a human donor who had a prior SARS-CoV-2 infection. The chain couples TRBV10-2 to TRBJ2-1, with TRBD2 matching over 11 bases. The specimen was CD4+ T cells from PBMCs cultured without peptide, collected before COVID-19 vaccination. This chain's CDR3 is CASSDSSGTSGSSYNEQFF. In DNA, the CDR3 is TGCGCCAGCAGCGACTCTTCTGGGACTAGCGGTAGCTCCTACAATGAGCAGTTCTTC.